These 25 T cell receptor beta chains originate from one sample sequenced in a study of shared clonotypes between healthy human individuals. Libraries were prepared by immunoSEQ multiplex PCR; TCRdb keeps only in-frame clonotypes and omits some of them. Of 2 million to 3 million clones detected, 93% appear once; the ten largest clones hold roughly 0.39%. Sequences were obtained from naive CD4+ T cells from PBMCs. As to subset: CD45RA+ positively selected. These receptor sequences come from a man between 18 and 35 years old in good health. Some clones in this sample may be carry-over from other donors' samples.

This chain connects TRBV6-1 to TRBJ1-2, with a tentative D call TRBD1 (5 bases). The CDR3 spans 13 residues. Germline assignment: CDR1 MNHNS and CDR2 SASEGT. V lost 11 bases to trimming and J lost 5 bases, with 18 bases between them. The CDR3 sequence is CACQGPLGYGYTF. The CDR3 coding sequence is TGTGCCTGCCAGGGACCCCTTGGGTATGGCTACACCTTC.

The rearrangement uses TRBV2 and TRBJ1-2; D might be TRBD1 (6 bases). V dropped 6 bases and J dropped 2 bases, with 13 bases sitting between them. The CDR3 length is 14 residues. The V gene's germline CDR1 is SNHLY and CDR2 FYNNEI. CDR3 in amino acids: CASSWDTTNYGYTF. DNA of the CDR3: TGTGCCAGCAGCTGGGACACGACCAACTATGGCTACACCTTC.

The rearrangement uses TRBV27 and TRBJ1-2; D unresolved. Germline CDR1 MNHEY, CDR2 SMNVEV (reference sequence). V was trimmed by 5 bases and J by 5 bases, leaving 15 bases between them. This CDR3 contains 14 residues. CDR3 sequence (DNA): TGTGCCAGCAGTCCCCAACGTGGCGTTTATGGCTACACCTTC. Protein sequence: CASSPQRGVYGYTF.

J is TRBJ1-2 and V is TRBV28, with 7 bases aligning to TRBD1. The CDR3 sequence is 14 residues long. Per germline, CDR1 MDHEN and CDR2 SYDVKM. J was trimmed by 4 bases and V by 8 bases; bases with no gene match: 10. In DNA, the CDR3 is TGTGCCAGCGGACCGGGACAGTTCCCCTATGGCTACACCTTC. Its protein is CASGPGQFPYGYTF.

The chain combines TRBV28 with TRBJ2-7; 8 nucleotides align to TRBD1. The CDR3 loop spans 13 amino acids. V shed 5 bases and J 3 bases; nucleotides not matched to a gene: 3. Germline CDR1 is MDHEN and CDR2 is SYDVKM. CDR3 bases: TGTGCCAGCAGTGGACAGGGAGGCTACGAGCAGTACTTC. This codes for CASSGQGGYEQYF. Filled out from reference TRBV28 and TRBJ2-7, the complete variable domain reads DVKVTQSSRYLVKRTGEKVFLECVQDMDHENMFWYRQDPGLGLRLIYFSYDVKMKEKGDIPEGYSVSREKKERFSLILESASTNQTSMYLCASSGQGGYEQYFGPGTRLTVT.

The chain couples TRBV14 to TRBJ2-7; 7 bases are a match to TRBD1. The junction had 6 bases not matched to a gene; V was cut back by 0 bases and J by 4 bases. The CDR3 covers 15 residues. Germline V CDR1 and CDR2: SGHDN, FVKESK. The CDR3 here is CASSQDVDREYEQYF. CDR3 nucleotides: TGTGCCAGCAGCCAAGACGTCGACAGGGAATACGAGCAGTACTTC.

This chain connects TRBV6-6 to TRBJ1-1; a possible D gene is TRBD1 (6 bases). This CDR3 has 16 amino acids. Germline CDR1 is MNHNY and CDR2 is SVGAGI (reference sequence). The V end lost 2 bases, the J end lost 1 base, and 14 bases lay between the germline ends. CDR3 in amino acids: CASSYGQLESNTEAFF. CDR3 coding DNA: TGTGCCAGCAGTTACGGACAGCTAGAATCGAACACTGAAGCTTTCTTT.

The rearrangement links TRBV27 to TRBJ2-1; 10 positions match TRBD2. The CDR3 spans 16 residues. Germline V gene sequence: CDR1 MNHEY, CDR2 SMNVEV (reference sequence). V lost 4 bases, J lost 4 bases, and 7 bases stayed unmatched. CDR3 bases: TGTGCCAGCAGTTCCACGCGACTAGCGGGTTACAATGAGCAGTTCTTC. Protein product: CASSSTRLAGYNEQFF.

The chain uses TRBV28 and TRBJ1-1; 12 nucleotides agree with TRBD1. CDR3 length: 16 amino acids. Per germline, CDR1 MDHEN and CDR2 SYDVKM. With 5 bases clipped from V and 5 bases from J, the junction kept 9 bases outside the gene matches. CDR3 coding DNA: TGTGCCAGCAGTATTGGGACAGGGGGCGCACAGACTGAAGCTTTCTTT. Translated, it gives CASSIGTGGAQTEAFF. Full variable domain (outside the CDR3, taken from reference TRBV28 and TRBJ1-1): DVKVTQSSRYLVKRTGEKVFLECVQDMDHENMFWYRQDPGLGLRLIYFSYDVKMKEKGDIPEGYSVSREKKERFSLILESASTNQTSMYLCASSIGTGGAQTEAFFGQGTRLTVV.

The chain recombines TRBV7-3 with TRBJ1-2; 8 bases align to TRBD1. Germline CDR1 is SGHTA and CDR2 is FQGTGA. The CDR3 is made up of 14 amino acids. The ends lost 5 bases at V and 2 bases at J; junction bases unmatched: 4. The CDR3 nucleotides read TGTGCCAGCAGCGACAGGGGAGGCAACTATGGCTACACCTTC. Its protein is CASSDRGGNYGYTF.

The gene calls are TRBV28 and TRBJ2-7; TRBD1 agrees at 9 bases. CDR3 length: 14 amino acids. V shed 1 base, J shed 7 bases, and the junction held 5 bases outside the gene matches. In germline, CDR1 is MDHEN, CDR2 SYDVKM. CDR3 in DNA: TGTGCCAGCAGTTTATTAGGGACAGGGAAGGAGCAGTACTTC. It specifies CASSLLGTGKEQYF.

V and J are TRBV5-4 and TRBJ2-2; maybe TRBD2 (6 bases). The CDR3 extends over 15 amino acids. V lost 0 bases and J 0 bases, leaving 6 bases between the germline ends. Germline V lookup: CDR1 SGHNT, CDR2 YYREEE (reference sequence). The DNA of the CDR3 is TGTGCCAGCAGCTTGGGGACTACGAACACCGGGGAGCTGTTTTTT. It translates to CASSLGTTNTGELFF.

This chain joins TRBV10-3 and TRBJ2-3; D gene uncertain. Germline V gene sequence: CDR1 ENHRY, CDR2 SYGVKD. The CDR3 is 16 amino acids. V lost 0 bases to trimming and J lost 1 base, with 11 bases between them. CDR3 residues: CAISESIGKGTDTQYF. CDR3 in DNA: TGTGCCATCAGTGAGTCGATAGGGAAGGGCACAGATACGCAGTATTTT.

This chain uses TRBV9 with TRBJ2-5; no reliable D call. The germline V and J ends were trimmed by 3 bases and 1 base, with 7 bases remaining between them. Germline CDR1 and CDR2: SGDLS and YYNGEE. This CDR3 contains 13 residues. The CDR3 sequence is CASSASSQETQYF. CDR3 sequence (DNA): TGTGCCAGCAGCGCAAGTTCCCAAGAGACCCAGTACTTC.

This rearrangement joins TRBV5-1 to TRBJ1-1; 7 bases are shared with TRBD1. V was pared by 3 bases and J by 3 bases, with 5 bases of the junction left unmatched. The CDR3 spans 14 residues. Germline values: CDR1 SGHRS, CDR2 YFSETQ. For the CDR3, the DNA is TGCGCCAGCAGCTCCGGGACAGCCCACACTGAAGCTTTCTTT. The encoded protein is CASSSGTAHTEAFF.

V is TRBV2 and J is TRBJ2-7; unclear D gene. Germline CDR1 is SNHLY and CDR2 is FYNNEI. V dropped 7 bases and J dropped 6 bases, with 19 bases sitting between them. The CDR3 consists of 14 residues. The CDR3 coding sequence is TGTGCCAGCAACGGCGACCCGATTACCTCCGAGCAGTACTTC. Protein product: CASNGDPITSEQYF.

This clone has just one count. Other DNA sequences from this sample encode an identical CDR3 as well. V and J are TRBV9 and TRBJ2-1, with 7 bases identical to TRBD2. CDR1 is SGDLS and CDR2 is YYNGEE in the germline V gene. V was pared by 1 base and J by 1 base, with 2 bases of the junction left unmatched. The CDR3 runs 15 residues. The CDR3, as DNA: TGTGCCAGCAGCGTAAGCGGGGATTCCTACAATGAGCAGTTCTTC. As protein: CASSVSGDSYNEQFF.

The chain has TRBV5-1 and TRBJ2-2; possibly TRBD2 for D (6 bases). CDR1 SGHRS and CDR2 YFSETQ come from the germline V gene. V lost 0 bases and J lost 3, with 12 bases in between. The CDR3 contains 16 residues. CDR3 coding DNA: TGCGCCAGCAGCTTGGTTCGGGGCGGGGACACCGGGGAGCTGTTTTTT. This sequence encodes CASSLVRGGDTGELFF.

This chain joins TRBV28 and TRBJ2-3, with 9 bases aligning to TRBD2. The length of the CDR3 is 15 residues. Germline CDR1 MDHEN, CDR2 SYDVKM. The J segment lost 4 bases and the V segment lost 7 bases, leaving 9 bases of the junction unmatched. The CDR3: CASNIAGAVADTQYF. CDR3 nucleotide sequence: TGTGCCAGCAACATAGCGGGAGCGGTCGCAGATACGCAGTATTTT.

The J gene is TRBJ2-5, the V gene TRBV5-8; 7 bases are a match to TRBD2. The germline V gene encodes CDR1 SGHTS and CDR2 YDEGEE. This CDR3 contains 16 residues. J gave up 5 bases and V 2 bases, and 12 bases lay outside the gene matches. CDR3 DNA: TGTGCCAGCAGCTTAGGTGGCGGGAGTCCCCGCGAGACCCAGTACTTC. Translating gives CASSLGGGSPRETQYF. The full variable domain, its missing parts supplied by reference TRBV5-8 and TRBJ2-5, is EAGVTQSPTHLIKTRGQQATLRCSPISGHTSVYWYQQALGLGLQFLLWYDEGEERNRGNFPPRFSGRQFPNYSSELNVNALELEDSALYLCASSLGGGSPRETQYFGPGTRLLVL.

The rearrangement joins TRBV15 to TRBJ2-7; a weak D match, TRBD2 (6 bases). V was pared by 0 bases and J by 12 bases, with 12 bases between. This CDR3 has 12 amino acids. The V gene's germline CDR1 is LNHNV and CDR2 YYDKDF (reference sequence). The CDR3 region is CATSRDLGGRYF. As DNA, the CDR3 is TGTGCCACCAGCAGAGATCTCGGGGGTCGGTACTTC.

With regard to this clone: Other nucleotide sequences in the sample specify the same CDR3. This sequence joins TRBV4-3 and TRBJ1-5; D is unclear. V was shortened by 1 base and J by 4 bases, with 5 bases between the two germline ends. Germline values: CDR1 LGHNA, CDR2 YSLEER. The CDR3 length is 13 residues. CDR3 nucleotide sequence: TGCGCCAGCAGCCAAGGCAGAAATCAGCCCCAGCATTTT. Translating it yields CASSQGRNQPQHF.

V is TRBV28 and J is TRBJ2-7, with D uncertain. Germline CDR1 reads MDHEN; CDR2 reads SYDVKM. CDR3 length: 14 residues. Deletions cut 3 bases from V and 2 bases from J, with 11 bases between. For the CDR3, the DNA is TGTGCCAGCAGTTTTAAAACGTTAACCTACGAGCAGTACTTC. Protein sequence: CASSFKTLTYEQYF.

The genes are TRBV10-3 and TRBJ1-1; D is unclear. The CDR3 sequence is 13 residues long. CDR1 and CDR2 from the germline V gene are ENHRY and SYGVKD. V was trimmed by 5 bases and J by 7 bases, leaving 14 bases between them. The CDR3 region has the DNA TGTGCCATCAGTCGAACTTTGGTTAGTGAAGCTTTCTTT. Protein product: CAISRTLVSEAFF.

J is TRBJ2-1 and V is TRBV5-1; 8 bases agree with TRBD2. CDR3 length equals 13 residues. After removal of 4 bases from V and 7 bases from J, the junction contained 4 bases not matched to a gene. Germline values: CDR1 SGHRS, CDR2 YFSETQ. The CDR3 sequence: CASSIGTRNEQFF. CDR3 bases: TGCGCCAGCAGCATAGGGACTAGAAATGAGCAGTTCTTC.